Below, 26 T cell receptor beta chains from the same sample are listed, as sequenced in a study of blood T cell repertoires in COVID-19. Clones were read by immunoSEQ multiplex PCR, and TCRdb kept only the in-frame ones, dropping some. Of approximately 150,000 clones detected, roughly 77% appear once; the ten largest clones hold 11%. Material: peripheral blood. The receptors originated from a human donor in a cohort sampled during active COVID-19.

This clone showed up just once. V usage is TRBV6-2 or TRBV6-3 and J usage is TRBJ2-1; D is possibly TRBD2 (6 bases). CDR3 length equals 15 residues. Germline V gene sequence: CDR1 MNHEY, CDR2 SVGEGT. V lost 5 bases and J 0 bases, leaving 11 bases between the germline ends. The CDR3 region is CASSGSGSSYNEQFF. The CDR3 region has the DNA TGTGCCAGCAGTGGTAGCGGTAGCTCCTACAATGAGCAGTTCTTC.

This clone has only a few counts. The chain employs TRBV19 and TRBJ2-1, with D perhaps TRBD2 (5 bases). V was shortened by 2 bases and J by 10 bases, with 15 bases between the two germline ends. The CDR3 loop spans 14 amino acids. Germline lookup yields CDR1 LNHDA and CDR2 SQIVND (reference sequence). The CDR3 protein is CASSIWQAGGEQFF. In DNA, the CDR3 is TGTGCCAGTAGTATATGGCAGGCCGGCGGGGAGCAGTTCTTC.

This clone was seen more than once but under ten times. The chain uses TRBV9 and TRBJ2-3, with D perhaps matching TRBD2 (6 bases). Deletions cut 4 bases from V and 1 base from J, with 22 bases between. CDR3 length: 18 amino acids. CDR1 is SGDLS, CDR2 YYNGEE, per germline. In DNA form, the CDR3 reads TGTGCCAGCAGCCCACACCTCCTGGGAGGCCGAGGCACAGATACGCAGTATTTT. Amino acids: CASSPHLLGGRGTDTQYF. Using reference TRBV9 and TRBJ2-3 for the parts outside the CDR3, the full variable domain is DSGVTQTPKHLITATGQRVTLRCSPRSGDLSVYWYQQSLDQGLQFLIQYYNGEERAKGNILERFSAQQFPDLHSELNLSSLELGDSALYFCASSPHLLGGRGTDTQYFGPGTRLTVL.

The CDR3 spells CASSLSGTRQETQYF. CDR3 nucleotides: TGTGCCAGCAGCCTTTCCGGGACTAGACAAGAGACCCAGTACTTC. The chain recombines TRBV14 with TRBJ2-5; TRBD2 aligns across 8 bases. Per the germline V gene, CDR1 is SGHDN and CDR2 is FVKESK. The J segment lost 2 bases and the V segment lost 4 bases, leaving 6 bases of the junction unmatched. This CDR3 has 15 residues.

This rearrangement joins TRBV10-3 to TRBJ2-3; 9 positions agree with TRBD2. V shed 10 bases and J 1 base; nucleotides not matched to a gene: 3. Germline V gene sequence: CDR1 ENHRY, CDR2 SYGVKD. This CDR3 has 13 residues. CDR3 sequence: CATSSGGTDTQYF. CDR3 sequence (DNA): TGTGCCACCTCTAGCGGGGGCACAGATACGCAGTATTTT.

Here the CDR3 DNA reads TGCGCCAGCAGCCAAGCTTCACTAGCGGCAGGGGAGCTGTTTTTT. It specifies CASSQASLAAGELFF. The rearrangement joins TRBV4-3 to TRBJ2-2; 8 bases agree with TRBD2. After removal of 1 base from V and 8 bases from J, the junction contained 6 bases not matched to a gene. Looked up from germline, CDR1 is LGHNA and CDR2 is YSLEER. This CDR3 region has 15 residues.

The genes are TRBV30 and TRBJ1-1, with 7 bases aligning to TRBD1. V was clipped by 2 bases and J by 5 bases; unmatched bases: 8. The length of the CDR3 is 14 residues. Germline V gene data show CDR1 as GTSNPN and CDR2 as SVGIG (reference sequence). The CDR3 loop is CAWSPGQGVTEAFF. The CDR3 DNA reads TGTGCCTGGAGTCCCGGGCAGGGGGTTACTGAAGCTTTCTTT.

The J gene is TRBJ2-2, the V gene TRBV11-3; 9 nucleotides match TRBD2. The germline gives CDR1 SGHNT, CDR2 YENEEA. V shed 1 base and J 2 bases; nucleotides not matched to a gene: 2. The CDR3 consists of 16 residues. CDR3 sequence reads: CASSLASGTNTGELFF. Written as DNA, the CDR3 is TGTGCCAGCAGCTTAGCTAGCGGGACAAACACCGGGGAGCTGTTTTTT.

This chain uses TRBV28 with TRBJ2-4; possible D gene TRBD1, 6 bases. V lost 5 bases and J 9 bases, leaving 14 bases between the germline ends. The CDR3 totals 13 residues. Germline V gene lookup returns CDR1 MDHEN and CDR2 SYDVKM. CDR3 bases: TGTGCCAGCAGTCCTACAGGGTTCGGCATTCAGTACTTC. Amino acids: CASSPTGFGIQYF.

This clone was seen once. The rearrangement joins TRBV6-1 to TRBJ1-1; weak D call: TRBD1 (5 bases). The CDR3 has 13 residues. V was trimmed by 2 bases and J by 10 bases, leaving 14 bases between them. Germline CDR1 and CDR2: MNHNS and SASEGT. The DNA for the CDR3 is TGTGCCAGCAGTGAATCAGGGTCCGGGGGAGCTTTCTTT. Protein product: CASSESGSGGAFF.

This chain uses TRBV7-3 with TRBJ2-3; the D gene is possibly TRBD1 (6 bases). This CDR3 contains 13 residues. V lost 5 bases to trimming and J lost 3 bases, with 9 bases between them. The V gene's germline CDR1 is SGHTA and CDR2 FQGTGA. CDR3 DNA sequence: TGTGCCAGCAGCACCGGACAGACAGATACGCAGTATTTT. Protein: CASSTGQTDTQYF.

The V and J genes are TRBV9 and TRBJ2-5; 11 nucleotides line up with TRBD2. V lost 3 bases and J lost 7; bases outside the gene matches: 5. Germline V gene sequence: CDR1 SGDLS, CDR2 YYNGEE. This CDR3 region has 14 residues. The DNA of the CDR3 is TGTGCCAGCAGCGGGACTAGCGGGTTTTTGACCCAGTACTTC. Protein sequence: CASSGTSGFLTQYF.

A single count supports this clone. The V gene is TRBV30, the J gene TRBJ1-1; D gene ambiguous. The CDR3 runs to 13 residues. The germline V gene has CDR1 GTSNPN and CDR2 SVGIG (reference sequence). Trimming left V 4 bases short and J 4 bases short, with 13 bases between. The CDR3 DNA reads as TGTGCCTGGATCTCAGGAGGTGCCACTGAAGCTTTCTTT. It translates to CAWISGGATEAFF.

For the CDR3, the DNA is TGCGCCAGCAGCCTTGATTTAGGGGCAGGTTCACCCCTCCACTTT. Amino acids: CASSLDLGAGSPLHF. The gene calls are TRBV4-3 and TRBJ1-6; D may be TRBD1 (5 bases). The germline V and J ends were trimmed by 4 bases and 9 bases, with 16 bases remaining between them. Germline CDR1 reads LGHNA; CDR2 reads YSLEER. The CDR3 consists of 15 residues.

This chain links TRBV10-1 with TRBJ2-1, with TRBD1 as a possible D gene (6 bases). Per the germline V gene, CDR1 is WNHNN and CDR2 is SYGVQD (reference sequence). This CDR3 has 14 residues. Trimming removed 4 bases at V and 4 bases at J, with 11 bases between. This CDR3 is CASSADSNYNEQFF. The CDR3 nucleotides are TGCGCCAGCAGTGCGGACAGCAATTACAATGAGCAGTTCTTC.

This chain uses TRBV5-6 with TRBJ1-2, with D perhaps matching TRBD1 (5 bases). Germline V gene lookup returns CDR1 SGHDT and CDR2 YYEEEE. The CDR3 runs 14 residues. V dropped 0 bases and J dropped 7 bases, with 13 bases sitting between them. The CDR3 sequence: CASSLEGRVVGYTF. The CDR3 coding sequence is TGTGCCAGCAGCTTGGAGGGGAGGGTGGTTGGCTACACCTTC.

This chain links TRBV19 with TRBJ2-2; tentatively, D is TRBD1 (8 bases). This CDR3 spans 17 amino acids. Germline values: CDR1 LNHDA, CDR2 SQIVND (reference sequence). V was clipped by 6 bases and J by 3 bases, with 20 bases between them. CDR3: CASRGVRQGRDTGELFF. In DNA form, the CDR3 reads TGTGCCAGTAGGGGAGTAAGACAGGGGAGGGACACCGGGGAGCTGTTTTTT.

V usage is TRBV16 and J usage is TRBJ1-3; no definite D call. The V end was cut by 1 base, the J end by 3 bases, with 10 bases between. Germline V gene sequence: CDR1 KGHSY, CDR2 FQNENV. This CDR3 region has 15 residues. For the CDR3, the DNA is TGTGCCAGCAGCCAATATGTGGTCGGTGGAAACACCATATATTTT. Amino acid sequence: CASSQYVVGGNTIYF.

The gene calls are TRBV3-1 (or the pseudogene TRBV3-2) and TRBJ2-5; TRBD2 matches 9 bases. This CDR3 has 17 amino acids. V dropped 2 bases and J dropped 2; count of bases not matched to a gene: 9. In germline, CDR1 is LGHDT, CDR2 YNNKEL (reference sequence). The CDR3 DNA follows: TGTGCCAGCAGCCAAACAGGGGCTAGCGGGAATCAAGAGACCCAGTACTTC. Encoded protein: CASSQTGASGNQETQYF.

This chain links TRBV27 with TRBJ1-6; D is uncertain. V was trimmed by 10 bases and J by 8 bases, leaving 15 bases between them. Germline V gene lookup returns CDR1 MNHEY and CDR2 SMNVEV (reference sequence). The CDR3 runs 13 residues. This chain's CDR3 is CATPAPPDSPLHF. As DNA, the CDR3 is TGTGCCACCCCCGCGCCTCCGGATTCACCCCTCCACTTT.

This chain connects TRBV6-5 to TRBJ2-2, with 7 bases matching TRBD2. The CDR3 runs 14 residues. Germline values: CDR1 MNHEY, CDR2 SVGAGI. With 4 bases clipped from V and 4 bases from J, the junction kept 3 bases outside the gene matches. CDR3 nucleotide sequence: TGTGCCAGCAGTTCAAGCGGGACCACCGGGGAGCTGTTTTTT. Its translation is CASSSSGTTGELFF.

The chain uses TRBV6-5 and TRBJ1-2; D is possibly TRBD1 (6 bases). This CDR3 region has 11 residues. From germline, CDR1 is MNHEY and CDR2 SVGAGI. V was shortened by 7 bases and J by 3 bases, with 6 bases between the two germline ends. The CDR3, as DNA: TGTGCCAGCAAGGGGGACTATGGCTACACCTTC. Amino acids: CASKGDYGYTF.

The chain employs TRBV13 and TRBJ2-7, with TRBD2 matching 8 bases. Losses at the gene ends were 5 bases for V and 7 bases for J; bases not matched to a gene: 10. The CDR3 is 14 amino acids. Looked up from germline, CDR1 is PRHDT and CDR2 is FYEKMQ (reference sequence). The CDR3 bases are TGTGCCAGCAGCCCGCTCGGGGGGGAGGGGGAGCAGTACTTC. It yields the protein CASSPLGGEGEQYF.

This clone was picked up one time. The chain has TRBV2 and TRBJ1-5; 7 nucleotides align to TRBD1. The junction had 5 bases not matched to a gene; V was cut back by 3 bases and J by 0 bases. In germline, CDR1 is SNHLY, CDR2 FYNNEI. CDR3 length: 16 amino acids. CDR3 in DNA: TGTGCCAGCAGTGAGAGGGGGCCGTATAGCAATCAGCCCCAGCATTTT. Its protein product is CASSERGPYSNQPQHF. The full variable domain, its missing parts supplied by reference TRBV2 and TRBJ1-5, is EPEVTQTPSHQVTQMGQEVILRCVPISNHLYFYWYRQILGQKVEFLVSFYNNEISEKSEIFDDQFSVERPDGSNFTLKIRSTKLEDSAMYFCASSERGPYSNQPQHFGDGTRLSIL.

The chain has TRBV6-4 and TRBJ1-2; 12 bases are a match to TRBD1. The V gene's germline CDR1 is MRHNA and CDR2 SNTAGT. J lost 10 bases, V lost 1 base, and 7 bases had no gene match. This CDR3 is built from 15 residues. The CDR3 coding sequence is TGTGCCAGCAGTGACTGGGACAGGGGGCGTCTTCTCTACACCTTC. It encodes CASSDWDRGRLLYTF.

The rearrangement joins TRBV30 to TRBJ1-2; D remains ambiguous. In germline, CDR1 is GTSNPN, CDR2 SVGIG (reference sequence). V lost 1 base and J 6 bases, leaving 12 bases between the germline ends. The length of the CDR3 is 13 residues. The chain's CDR3 is CAWSARARDGYTF. The CDR3 DNA reads TGTGCCTGGAGTGCCCGGGCGAGGGATGGCTACACCTTC.